The 7 T cell receptor beta chains given below trace back to one sample, sequenced in a study of T cell repertoires in cytomegalovirus infection. TCRdb reprocessed the reads via MiXCR and lists one record per CDR3 protein. The sample holds roughly 630,000 distinct CDR3 sequences; around 24% are singletons and the top ten take around 7.6%. Sample: CD8+ T cells from PBMCs. The receptor set was obtained from a human donor in good health (CMV status not recorded). Some clones in this sample may be carry-over from other donors' samples.

This chain uses TRBV6-5 with TRBJ2-3; no clear D. Germline V lookup: CDR1 MNHEY, CDR2 SVGAGI. CDR3 size: 16 residues. The V gene lost 8 bases and the J gene lost 2 bases, with 20 bases spanning the gap. Written as DNA, the CDR3 is TGTGCCAGCCGGCCCCAGCCAGATCTATTCACAGATACGCAGTATTTT. This translates into CASRPQPDLFTDTQYF.

This clonotype was seen many times. The V and J genes are TRBV7-9 and TRBJ2-2; TRBD1 matches 8 bases. Germline lookup yields CDR1 SEHNR and CDR2 FQNEAQ (reference sequence). Germline trimming cut 5 bases from V and 4 bases from J; bases unmatched to any gene: 6. CDR3 length equals 15 residues. The CDR3 protein is CASSEGQVGTGELFF. The CDR3, as DNA: TGTGCCAGCAGCGAGGGACAGGTTGGCACCGGGGAGCTGTTTTTT.

The rearrangement links TRBV27 to TRBJ2-2; 9 positions agree with TRBD2. After removal of 3 bases from V and 9 bases from J, the junction contained 5 bases not matched to a gene. Germline lookup yields CDR1 MNHEY and CDR2 SMNVEV (reference sequence). The CDR3 totals 14 residues. In DNA form, the CDR3 reads TGTGCCAGCAGTTTGGGCGGGGGGGCCTGGGAGCTGTTTTTT. This sequence encodes CASSLGGGAWELFF.

The rearrangement links TRBV6-2 or TRBV6-3 to TRBJ2-6; D not resolved. Trimming left V 0 bases short and J 0 bases short, with 9 bases between. The CDR3 has 17 amino acids. CDR1 and CDR2 from the germline V gene are MNHEY and SVGEGT. The CDR3 bases are TGTGCCAGCAGTTACTCTCCCCCGAACTCTGGGGCCAACGTCCTGACTTTC. It codes for CASSYSPPNSGANVLTF.

The genes are TRBV25-1 and TRBJ1-1, with D possibly being TRBD1 (5 bases). The germline gives CDR1 MGHDK, CDR2 SYGVNS. CDR3 size: 15 residues. V lost 2 bases and J 4 bases, leaving 14 bases between the germline ends. The CDR3 sequence: CASSERAGYGTEAFF. The CDR3 nucleotides read TGTGCCAGCAGTGAAAGGGCAGGGTATGGCACTGAAGCTTTCTTT.

This clonotype appeared a few times. The genes are TRBV7-8 and TRBJ1-4; D remains unclear. The CDR3 spans 14 residues. V was cut by 3 bases and J by 7 bases, with 12 bases left in between. CDR1 is SGHVS and CDR2 is FQNEAQ in the germline V gene. CDR3 sequence reads: CASSFPAGGEKLFF. The CDR3 DNA follows: TGTGCCAGCAGCTTCCCCGCAGGCGGTGAAAAACTGTTTTTT.

This clonotype occurred many times. The chain combines TRBV7-2 with TRBJ2-5, with D possibly matching TRBD2 (6 bases). The CDR3 sequence is 16 residues long. The ends were cut back, 6 bases at V and 1 base at J, with 18 bases in the middle. The germline V gene encodes CDR1 SGHTA and CDR2 FQGNSA. This chain's CDR3 is CASSRPEAGTQETQYF. The CDR3, as DNA: TGTGCCAGCAGTCGACCCGAGGCGGGGACCCAAGAGACCCAGTACTTC.